This T cell receptor beta chain was captured by sequencing in a study of T cells in Graves' hyperthyroidism and ophthalmopathy. General study points: Clonotypes that were expanded in thyroid above 0.001 mostly appeared in blood too. Patients with ophthalmopathy were separated from those with stable hyperthyroidism by a 13 V-J model.

Disease lasting under 3 months, a NOSPECS grade of at least 4, and a Clinical Activity Score of at least 3 were features of the ophthalmopathy patients. Trimming took 5 bases from V and 4 from J, leaving 11 bases between them. Germline V CDR1 and CDR2: SGHTA, FQGNSA. This CDR3 has 13 residues. RNA transcripts gave rise to amplified TCR beta CDR3 regions. With the HTBI primer set, the TCR CDR3 went through a first round of RT-PCR. Each CDR3 protein gets one entry after TCRdb re-called the multiplex PCR reads with MiXCR. Among fewer than 500,000 distinct CDR3 sequences listed, roughly 14% were seen once. On this clonotype itself: Its matching antigen is unknown.

The TCR originated in a woman younger than 45 with Graves' ophthalmopathy. The sample consisted of blood. The chain employs TRBV7-2 and TRBJ2-5, with unresolved D. CDR3: CASSPSHTETQYF. The CDR3 nucleotides are TGTGCCAGCAGCCCAAGTCACACAGAGACCCAGTACTTC. Together with reference TRBV7-2 and TRBJ2-5, the CDR3 gives the full variable domain: GAGVSQSPSNKVTEKGKDVELRCDPISGHTALYWYRQSLGQGLEFLIYFQGNSAPDKSGLPSDRFSAERTGGSVSTLTIQRTQQEDSAVYLCASSPSHTETQYFGPGTRLLVL.